This TCR beta chain was sequenced during a study of blood T cell repertoires in COVID-19. Whole-study context: COVID-19 samples, acute and convalescent, were from the United States, Italy and Spain. PBMCs, B-cell-depleted T cells, or T cells provided the cDNA or gDNA that made up the material.

Authors' data handling: Amplifying reference gene primers gave estimates of nucleated cell counts. TCRdb's copy holds only in-frame clones and misses some; the assay was immunoSEQ multiplex PCR. That table supplies the V and J calls and clone size; D and trimming were determined from the DNA. The repertoire holds 200,000 to 300,000 clones, roughly 90% seen once, with about 0.64% in the top ten. This CDR3 comprises 15 residues. V was clipped by 5 bases and J by 2 bases, with 10 bases between them. CDR1 and CDR2 from the germline V gene are MNHEY and SMNVEV (reference sequence). The chain employs TRBV27 and TRBJ2-6; maybe TRBD2 (5 bases). The receptor comes from a human donor in a cohort sampled during active COVID-19. What was sequenced was peripheral blood. The CDR3 protein is CASSERVAGANVLTF. DNA for the CDR3: TGTGCCAGCAGTGAGAGGGTAGCTGGGGCCAACGTCCTGACTTTC. Drawing the rest from reference TRBV27 and TRBJ2-6, the complete variable domain is EAQVTQNPRYLITVTGKKLTVTCSQNMNHEYMSWYRQDPGLGLRQIYYSMNVEVTDKGDVPEGYKVSRKEKRNFPLILESPSPNQTSLYFCASSERVAGANVLTFGAGSRLTVL.